These 22 T cell receptor beta chains were all obtained from the same sample, sequenced in a study of T cells after yellow fever vaccination. TCRdb fed the 5' RACE reads into MiXCR, producing one record per CDR3 protein. The table has about 340,000 distinct CDR3 sequences, roughly an eighth seen once. Sequenced here: CD4+ T cells sorted from PBMCs, sampled 15 days after the yellow fever booster vaccination. The receptors originated from a man younger than 35 who received the YFV17D yellow fever vaccine.

This clonotype was seen only a few times. V and J are TRBV6-1 and TRBJ2-7; 11 bases line up with TRBD2. The CDR3 contains 16 residues. V dropped 4 bases and J dropped 3; count of bases not matched to a gene: 8. Germline assignment: CDR1 MNHNS and CDR2 SASEGT. Here the CDR3 reads CASSVLAGESHYEQYF. The CDR3 region has the DNA TGTGCCAGCAGTGTACTAGCGGGGGAGTCGCACTACGAGCAGTACTTC.

This clonotype was counted between two and nine times. This chain uses TRBV28 with TRBJ2-7; tentative D call: TRBD1 (6 bases). V lost 4 bases and J 0 bases, leaving 16 bases between the germline ends. This CDR3 is 16 amino acids long. Germline values: CDR1 MDHEN, CDR2 SYDVKM. In DNA form, the CDR3 reads TGTGCCAGCAGTTCGTCGACAGGACGCCGCTCCTACGAGCAGTACGTC. It translates to CASSSSTGRRSYEQYV.

The gene calls are TRBV25-1 and TRBJ2-2; D is possibly TRBD1 (5 bases). CDR1 is MGHDK and CDR2 is SYGVNS in the germline V gene. V was pared by 1 base and J by 3 bases, with 9 bases between. This CDR3 comprises 15 residues. The CDR3 sequence is CASSEFRADTGELFF. As DNA, the CDR3 is TGTGCCAGCAGTGAATTCAGGGCGGACACCGGGGAGCTGTTTTTT. Filled out from reference TRBV25-1 and TRBJ2-2, the complete variable domain reads EADIYQTPRYLVIGTGKKITLECSQTMGHDKMYWYQQDPGMELHLIHYSYGVNSTEKGDLSSESTVSRIRTEHFPLTLESARPSHTSQYLCASSEFRADTGELFFGEGSRLTVL.

The chain couples TRBV7-9 to TRBJ1-6; D remains unclear. This CDR3 is 15 amino acids long. CDR1 is SEHNR and CDR2 is FQNEAQ in the germline V gene (reference sequence). Deletions cut 4 bases from V and 9 bases from J, with 16 bases between. CDR3 nucleotides: TGTGCCAGCAGCTGGACCTCGCTGGGTATTTCACCCCTCCACTTT. This gives the protein CASSWTSLGISPLHF. Full variable domain (rest looked up from reference TRBV7-9 and TRBJ1-6): DTGVSQNPRHKITKRGQNVTFRCDPISEHNRLYWYRQTLGQGPEFLTYFQNEAQLEKSRLLSDRFSAERPKGSFSTLEIQRTEQGDSAMYLCASSWTSLGISPLHFGNGTRLTVT.

The chain carries TRBV4-3 and TRBJ1-2; D gene unclear. Germline assignment: CDR1 LGHNA and CDR2 YSLEER. CDR3 size: 16 residues. V shed 0 bases and J shed 4 bases, with 15 bases lying between them. CDR3 protein: CASSQDRRQRFYGYTF. CDR3 nucleotides: TGCGCCAGCAGCCAAGATCGACGGCAGAGGTTCTATGGCTACACCTTC.

This clonotype was observed a few times. The genes are TRBV27 and TRBJ1-6; D uncertain. Between the trimmed V and J ends, which lost 3 bases and 4 bases, there was a span of 4 bases. CDR1 and CDR2 (germline): MNHEY, SMNVEV (reference sequence). This CDR3 has 13 residues. The CDR3 nucleotides read TGTGCCAGCAGTTTGCGGTATAATTCACCCCTCCACTTT. This gives the protein CASSLRYNSPLHF.

The chain combines TRBV6-1 with TRBJ2-7; D may be TRBD1 (6 bases). The ends were cut back, 4 bases at V and 4 bases at J, with 8 bases in the middle. The CDR3 totals 12 residues. Per germline, CDR1 MNHNS and CDR2 SASEGT. CDR3 sequence reads: CASSVRGYEQYF. CDR3 DNA sequence: TGTGCCAGCAGTGTTAGGGGGTACGAGCAGTACTTC.

The chain recombines TRBV20-1 with TRBJ2-6; D gene uncertain. Between the trimmed V and J ends, which lost 3 bases and 0 bases, there was a span of 6 bases. The CDR3 contains 14 residues. In germline, CDR1 is DFQATT, CDR2 SNEGSKA (reference sequence). The CDR3 spells CSASRYSGANVLTF. For the CDR3, the DNA is TGCAGTGCTAGCCGGTACTCTGGGGCCAACGTCCTGACTTTC.

Only one count was recorded for this clonotype. The J gene is TRBJ2-7, the V gene TRBV7-2, with 7 bases aligning to TRBD2. The V segment lost 5 bases and the J segment 6 bases; nucleotides outside the gene matches: 13. The V gene's germline CDR1 is SGHTA and CDR2 FQGNSA. The CDR3 loop spans 15 amino acids. The CDR3 region is CASSRTAGEIFEQYF. In nucleotides, the CDR3 is TGTGCCAGCAGCCGTACGGCGGGGGAAATCTTCGAGCAGTACTTC.

V and J are TRBV7-9 and TRBJ2-3; no clear D. The germline V gene encodes CDR1 SEHNR and CDR2 FQNEAQ (reference sequence). The V end was cut by 1 base, the J end by 6 bases, with 5 bases between. The CDR3 spans 12 residues. CDR3 nucleotide sequence: TGTGCCAGCAGCTTAGTCTATGATACGCAGTATTTT. Protein sequence: CASSLVYDTQYF.

V usage is TRBV6-5 and J usage is TRBJ1-5; D gene ambiguous. CDR1 and CDR2 (germline): MNHEY, SVGAGI. V was pared by 8 bases and J by 7 bases, with 12 bases between. The CDR3 consists of 12 residues. CDR3 nucleotide sequence: TGTGCCAGCCACCGGGAAGGACAGCCCCAGCATTTT. It is translated as CASHREGQPQHF.

This clonotype was found many times. The chain has TRBV5-1 and TRBJ2-5; D may match TRBD1 or TRBD2 (5 bases each). This CDR3 region has 14 residues. The germline gives CDR1 SGHRS, CDR2 YFSETQ. Trimming took 2 bases from V and 5 from J, leaving 13 bases between them. CDR3 coding DNA: TGCGCCAGCAGCTTAGTTGGGGGAAGGGAGACCCAGTACTTC. Protein: CASSLVGGRETQYF. Full variable domain (remainder filled in from reference TRBV5-1 and TRBJ2-5): KAGVTQTPRYLIKTRGQQVTLSCSPISGHRSVSWYQQTPGQGLQFLFEYFSETQRNKGNFPGRFSGRQFSNSRSEMNVSTLELGDSALYLCASSLVGGRETQYFGPGTRLLVL.

The J gene is TRBJ2-2, the V gene TRBV3-1; D not certain. Germline V gene lookup returns CDR1 LGHDT and CDR2 YNNKEL (reference sequence). Trimming took 2 bases from V and 7 from J, leaving 11 bases between them. This CDR3 region has 14 residues. CDR3 sequence (DNA): TGTGCCAGCAGCCAAATGCCGGAAGGCGGGGAGCTGTTTTTT. Translated, it gives CASSQMPEGGELFF.

This clonotype showed up just a few times. This chain uses TRBV6-2 or TRBV6-3 with TRBJ2-1; D is unresolved. V lost 4 bases and J lost 2, with 15 bases in between. The germline V gene encodes CDR1 MNHEY and CDR2 SVGEGT. The CDR3 is 16 residues long. CDR3 DNA: TGTGCCAGCAGTTCTGCTCCGGACCGACCCTACAATGAGCAGTTCTTC. It codes for CASSSAPDRPYNEQFF.

The V and J genes are TRBV7-3 and TRBJ2-5; 13 bases align to TRBD2. The CDR3 is 15 amino acids. Germline loops: CDR1 SGHTA, CDR2 FQGTGA. V lost 5 bases, J lost 2 bases, and 2 bases stayed unmatched. CDR3 loop: CASSVLAGGQETQYF. The CDR3 region has the DNA TGTGCCAGCAGCGTACTAGCGGGGGGGCAAGAGACCCAGTACTTC.

This clonotype showed up just a few times. The J gene is TRBJ2-5, the V gene TRBV5-4; TRBD2 aligns across 10 bases. J was trimmed by 6 bases and V by 5 bases; bases with no gene match: 19. Germline CDR1 reads SGHNT; CDR2 reads YYREEE (reference sequence). This CDR3 has 18 residues. The CDR3 region has the DNA TGTGCCAGCAGTCCCGGGATAGCTAGCGGGGGCTCAGGGAAGACCCAGTACTTC. Its translation: CASSPGIASGGSGKTQYF.

The sample holds a few counts of this clonotype. V usage is TRBV7-3 and J usage is TRBJ1-1; TRBD1 agrees at 7 bases. Per germline, CDR1 SGHTA and CDR2 FQGTGA. This CDR3 spans 15 amino acids. The V and J ends lost 5 bases and 1 base, in that order; junction bases with no gene match: 7. This CDR3 reads CASSPTGDPNTEAFF. CDR3 sequence (DNA): TGTGCCAGCAGCCCCACAGGGGACCCGAACACTGAAGCTTTCTTT.

The chain is built from TRBV7-2 and TRBJ1-2; TRBD1 might be the D (6 bases). Germline CDR1 SGHTA, CDR2 FQGNSA. The CDR3 spans 14 residues. V lost 2 bases and J 9 bases, leaving 16 bases between the germline ends. The CDR3 sequence: CASSLSEGEKSYTF. The CDR3 DNA follows: TGTGCCAGCAGCTTAAGTGAGGGGGAAAAAAGCTACACCTTC.

The table lists this clonotype with many counts. V gene TRBV7-2 combines with J gene TRBJ2-1, with D perhaps given as TRBD1 or TRBD2 (5 bases each). V was shortened by 4 bases and J by 5 bases, with 9 bases between the two germline ends. Germline V lookup: CDR1 SGHTA, CDR2 FQGNSA. This CDR3 contains 13 residues. The CDR3 DNA follows: TGTGCCAGCAGCTGGGGACGGCACAATGAGCAGTTCTTC. It yields the protein CASSWGRHNEQFF.

This chain connects TRBV27 to TRBJ1-2; 8 nucleotides agree with TRBD1. From germline, CDR1 is MNHEY and CDR2 SMNVEV (reference sequence). CDR3 length equals 14 residues. The trim removed 6 bases at V and 6 bases at J, leaving 9 bases unmatched. The CDR3 sequence is CASSRQGLLDGYTF. The CDR3 DNA sequence: TGTGCCAGCAGCAGACAGGGGCTCTTAGATGGCTACACCTTC.

This chain links TRBV20-1 with TRBJ2-7; D remains unclear. V lost 3 bases and J 1 base, leaving 19 bases between the germline ends. Germline V gives CDR1 DFQATT, CDR2 SNEGSKA (reference sequence). This CDR3 region has 16 residues. CDR3 residues: CSARRSLNLGSYEQYF. As DNA, the CDR3 is TGCAGTGCTAGGAGAAGTTTAAATCTGGGATCCTACGAGCAGTACTTC.

The chain employs TRBV5-4 and TRBJ2-3; maybe TRBD2 (5 bases). V lost 10 bases to trimming and J lost 2 bases, with 17 bases between them. The CDR3 totals 14 residues. Germline loops: CDR1 SGHNT, CDR2 YYREEE (reference sequence). CDR3 in DNA: TGTGCCTGGCGTAGCGCGGACGACACAGATACGCAGTATTTT. Translation gives CAWRSADDTDTQYF. The full variable domain, its missing parts supplied by reference TRBV5-4 and TRBJ2-3, is ETGVTQSPTHLIKTRGQQVTLRCSSQSGHNTVSWYQQALGQGPQFIFQYYREEENGRGNFPPRFSGLQFPNYSSELNVNALELDDSALYLCAWRSADDTDTQYFGPGTRLTVL.